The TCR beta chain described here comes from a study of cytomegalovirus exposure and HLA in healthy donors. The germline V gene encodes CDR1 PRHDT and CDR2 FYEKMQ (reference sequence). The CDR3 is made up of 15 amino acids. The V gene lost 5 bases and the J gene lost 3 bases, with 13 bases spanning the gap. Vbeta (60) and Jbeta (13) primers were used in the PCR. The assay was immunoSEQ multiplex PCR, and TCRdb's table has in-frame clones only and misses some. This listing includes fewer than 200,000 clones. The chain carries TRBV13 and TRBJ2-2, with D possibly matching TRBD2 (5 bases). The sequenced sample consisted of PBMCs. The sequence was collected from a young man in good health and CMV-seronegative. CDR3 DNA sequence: TGTGCCAGCAGCCTTAGACCGAGGGACACCGGGGAGCTGTTTTTT. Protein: CASSLRPRDTGELFF.